This TCR beta chain derives from a study of blood T cell repertoires in COVID-19. At the level of the study: Some COVID-19 samples were acute and others convalescent; all came from the United States, Italy and Spain.

V lost 0 bases, J lost 1 base, and 7 bases lay in between. Germline V gives CDR1 SGHDT, CDR2 YYEEEE. CDR3 size: 14 residues. The authors' processing: How many nucleated cells were present was estimated from reference gene primer amplification. TCRdb's table, derived via immunoSEQ multiplex PCR, lists solely in-frame clones and lacks some. V and J calls and clone size are copied from that table; D and trimming were computed from the DNA. There are around 85,000 clones in the sample; approximately 88% occur only once, and about 5.3% lies in the top ten. This clone was detected once. Material for sequencing was peripheral blood. The clonotype comes from a man between 60 and 75 years old with acute or convalescent COVID-19. V usage is TRBV5-6 and J usage is TRBJ2-5, with D possibly being TRBD2 (6 bases). For the CDR3, the DNA is TGTGCCAGCAGCTTGGGGGACTTCCAAGAGACCCAGTACTTC. This codes for CASSLGDFQETQYF.